A selection of T cell receptor beta chains follows, all from one sample in a study of blood T cell repertoires in COVID-19. Generated by immunoSEQ multiplex PCR, the TCRdb table keeps only in-frame clones and is missing some. Of about 480,000 clones listed, roughly 90% are singletons. Sequencing was performed on PBMCs or T cells enriched from blood (not recorded which). The source is a woman aged 40 to 50 who had recovered from COVID-19. CDR3s include the opening cysteine and the closing phenylalanine or tryptophan.

v_call,cdr3_aa
TRBV5-1,CASSRDRLQDTQYF
TRBV4-1,CASSPFGTSGRAQETQYF
TRBV14,CASSHLGGNTEAFF
TRBV24-1,CATSDRASGRVSGELFF
TRBV6-5,CASSYFTGDSSYEQYF
TRBV6-5,CASSQPDAGYGYTF
TRBV5-1,CASSGPTGVSHEQFF
TRBV28,CASTSSKGAPYNEQFF
TRBV5-1,CASSLSAGGNEQFF
TRBV27,CASSIRQGKLFF
TRBV11-2,CASSRPVAGGFFDLDEQFF
TRBV10-3,CAITLGLGAEAFF
TRBV6-5,CASSPREATEAFF
TRBV9,CASSESGVGELFF
TRBV6-1,CASSGQGSRAGNTIYF
TRBV6-2/TRBV6-3,CASSKGGAAETQYF
TRBV6-5,CASSPAGATYGYTF
TRBV7-9,CASSRNRETEAFF
TRBV7-2,CASSRTGETQYF
TRBV19,CASSIHPSGAPLGEQFF
TRBV9,CASSPSGRGYEQYF
TRBV15,CATSRDATSSYEQYF
TRBV11-3,CASSLGQGRETQYF
TRBV19,CASSTLRGGLGSQPQHF
TRBV25-1,CASRTHEKTQYF
TRBV2,CASSFGLQRLAEYNEQFF
TRBV4-3,CASSQGDSGRNEQFF
TRBV7-8,CASSLAAVRSGNTIYF
TRBV18,CASSPPLPGGSYNEQFF